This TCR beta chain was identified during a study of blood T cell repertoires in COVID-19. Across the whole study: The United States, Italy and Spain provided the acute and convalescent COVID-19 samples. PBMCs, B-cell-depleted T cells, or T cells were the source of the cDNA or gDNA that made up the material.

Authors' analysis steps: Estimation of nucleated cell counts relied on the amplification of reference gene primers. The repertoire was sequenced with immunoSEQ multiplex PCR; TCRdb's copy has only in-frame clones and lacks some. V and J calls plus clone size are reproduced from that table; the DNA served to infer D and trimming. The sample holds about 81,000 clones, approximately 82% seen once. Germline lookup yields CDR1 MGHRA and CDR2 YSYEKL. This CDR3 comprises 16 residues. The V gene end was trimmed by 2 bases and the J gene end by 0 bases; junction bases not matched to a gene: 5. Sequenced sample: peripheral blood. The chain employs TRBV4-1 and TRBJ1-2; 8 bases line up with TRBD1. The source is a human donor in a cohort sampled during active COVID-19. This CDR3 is CASSQPNRGSNYGYTF. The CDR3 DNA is TGCGCCAGCAGCCAACCAAACAGGGGGTCTAACTATGGCTACACCTTC.